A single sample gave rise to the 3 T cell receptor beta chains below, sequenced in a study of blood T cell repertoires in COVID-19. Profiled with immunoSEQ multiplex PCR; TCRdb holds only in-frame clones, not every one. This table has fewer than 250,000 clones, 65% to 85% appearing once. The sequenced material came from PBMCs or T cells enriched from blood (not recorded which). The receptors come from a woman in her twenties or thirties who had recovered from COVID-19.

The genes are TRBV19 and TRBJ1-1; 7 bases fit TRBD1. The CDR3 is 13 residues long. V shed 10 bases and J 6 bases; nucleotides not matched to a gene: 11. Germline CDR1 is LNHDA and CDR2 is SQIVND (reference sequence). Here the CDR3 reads CAITGAGSAEAFF. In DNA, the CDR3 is TGTGCCATCACAGGGGCCGGATCGGCTGAAGCTTTCTTT. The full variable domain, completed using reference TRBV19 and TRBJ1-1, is DGGITQSPKYLFRKEGQNVTLSCEQNLNHDAMYWYRQDPGQGLRLIYYSQIVNDFQKGDIAEGYSVSREKKESFPLTVTSAQKNPTAFYLCAITGAGSAEAFFGQGTRLTVV.

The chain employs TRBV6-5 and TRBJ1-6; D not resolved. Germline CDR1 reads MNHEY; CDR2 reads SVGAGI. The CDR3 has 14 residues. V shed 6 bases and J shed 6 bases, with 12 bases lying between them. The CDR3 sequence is CASSSTHLNSPLHF. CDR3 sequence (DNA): TGTGCCAGCAGCTCGACTCATCTTAATTCACCCCTCCACTTT.

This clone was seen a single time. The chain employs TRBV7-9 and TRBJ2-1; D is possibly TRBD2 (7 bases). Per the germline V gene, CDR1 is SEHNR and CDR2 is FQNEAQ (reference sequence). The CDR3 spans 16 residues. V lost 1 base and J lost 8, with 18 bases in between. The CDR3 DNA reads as TGTGCCAGCAGCTTAGTGGGGGGGGCTTTACTGCATGAGCAGTTCTTC. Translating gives CASSLVGGALLHEQFF.